The present T cell receptor beta chain was sequenced within a study of blood T cell repertoires in COVID-19. TCRdb keeps only in-frame clones here, not all; method: immunoSEQ multiplex PCR. Among 330,000 or so clones listed, about 87% were seen once. The sequenced sample consisted of PBMCs or T cells enriched from blood (not recorded which). This clonotype originated in a man aged 25 to 40 who had recovered from COVID-19.

In DNA form, the CDR3 reads TGTGCCACCCAAGGGGGAGCAGGAAACACCATATATTTT. This sequence encodes CATQGGAGNTIYF. This chain connects TRBV5-4 to TRBJ1-3; D might be TRBD1 (6 bases). Germline CDR1 and CDR2: SGHNT and YYREEE (reference sequence). CDR3 length equals 13 residues. V lost 9 bases and J 4 bases, leaving 14 bases between the germline ends.